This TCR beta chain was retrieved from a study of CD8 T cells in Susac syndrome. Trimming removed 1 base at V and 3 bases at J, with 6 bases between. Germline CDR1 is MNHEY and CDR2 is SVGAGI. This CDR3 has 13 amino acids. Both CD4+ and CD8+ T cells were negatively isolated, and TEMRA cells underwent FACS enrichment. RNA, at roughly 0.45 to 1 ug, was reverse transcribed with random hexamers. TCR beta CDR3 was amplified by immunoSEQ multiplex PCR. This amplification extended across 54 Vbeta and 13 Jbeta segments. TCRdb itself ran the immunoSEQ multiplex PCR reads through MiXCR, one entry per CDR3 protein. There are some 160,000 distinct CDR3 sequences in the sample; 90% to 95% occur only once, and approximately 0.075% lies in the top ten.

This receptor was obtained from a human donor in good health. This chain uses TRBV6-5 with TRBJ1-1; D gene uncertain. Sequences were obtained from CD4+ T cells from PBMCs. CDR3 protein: CASSYWEDTEAFF. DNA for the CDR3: TGTGCCAGCAGTTACTGGGAGGACACTGAAGCTTTCTTT.